The TCR beta chain described here comes from a study of identifying expanded T cells in peripheral blood. Whole-study findings and limits: Variance in clone template counts between approximately two-week samples significantly increased with total template count across all healthy donors. Differentially abundant clones: around 1.2 between replicates, approximately 15 at around 15 days, more than 18 at four.

The CDR3 loop spans 15 amino acids. Germline assignment: CDR1 ENHRY and CDR2 SYGVKD. Healthy donors had no documented immune events, such as infections, while sampled. About this clone: Antigen specificity is unknown. Compared with germline, one end of the junction differs, possibly owing to a read error.

Here immunoSEQ multiplex PCR was the method, and the copy in TCRdb shows in-frame clones only, minus some. The data show around 100,000 clones, around 89% seen once. Sequenced sample: blood. The gene calls are TRBV10-3 and TRBJ1-5, with TRBD1 identical over 9 bases. This TCR came from a person between 18 and 70 years old in good health. The CDR3 DNA reads as TGTGCCAGCAGTGATCGTGGACAGGGGCATCAGCCCCAGCATTTT. Protein product: CASSDRGQGHQPQHF.